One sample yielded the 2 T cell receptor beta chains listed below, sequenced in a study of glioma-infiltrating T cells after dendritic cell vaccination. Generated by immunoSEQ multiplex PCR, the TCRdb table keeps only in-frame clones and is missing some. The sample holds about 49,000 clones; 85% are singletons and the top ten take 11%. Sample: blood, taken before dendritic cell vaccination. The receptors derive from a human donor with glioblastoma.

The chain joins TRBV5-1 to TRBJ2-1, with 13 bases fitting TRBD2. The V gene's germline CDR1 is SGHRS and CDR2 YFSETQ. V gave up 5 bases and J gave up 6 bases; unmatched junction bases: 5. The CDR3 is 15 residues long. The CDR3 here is CASRPGTSGINEQFF. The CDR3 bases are TGCGCCAGCAGACCCGGGACTAGCGGGATCAATGAGCAGTTCTTC.

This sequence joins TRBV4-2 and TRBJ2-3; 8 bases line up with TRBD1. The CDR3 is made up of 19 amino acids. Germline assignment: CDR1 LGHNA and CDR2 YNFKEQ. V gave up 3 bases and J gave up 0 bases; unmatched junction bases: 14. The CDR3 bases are TGTGCCAGCAGCCAGACGACCGGGACAGGAAATCCTAGCACAGATACGCAGTATTTT. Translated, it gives CASSQTTGTGNPSTDTQYF.